This T cell receptor (beta chain) was retrieved from a study of T cells after posttransplantation cyclophosphamide. Study-wide findings and caveats: TRB clonality was highly associated with recipient CMV seropositivity and reactivation.

Control samples came 1 year after myeloablative marrow transplants with methotrexate plus calcineurin inhibitor. This CDR3 spans 15 amino acids. Per the germline V gene, CDR1 is MNHEY and CDR2 is SMNVEV (reference sequence). V was shortened by 4 bases and J by 3 bases, with 14 bases between the two germline ends. Regarding this clone: Its antigen is still unknown.

TCRdb's table, derived via immunoSEQ multiplex PCR, lists solely in-frame clones and lacks some. In the table there are 20,000 to 25,000 clones, about 90% of which are singletons. This rearrangement joins TRBV27 to TRBJ2-3; tentatively, D is TRBD1 (5 bases). This specimen was PBMCs, taken after an allogeneic stem cell transplant with a calcineurin inhibitor and methotrexate. The sequence came from a female patient in her fifties who received an allogeneic stem cell transplant from an unrelated donor, was CMV-positive, and had chronic GVHD only. Some T cells may be graft donor cells. The CDR3 coding sequence is TGTGCCAGCAGTTGGTCAGGGTCTGAGACAGATACGCAGTATTTT. Amino acids: CASSWSGSETDTQYF.